Below are 10 T cell receptor beta chains sequenced from a single sample in a study of blood T cell repertoires in COVID-19. Produced via immunoSEQ multiplex PCR; TCRdb's table is partial and in-frame only. The sample yields 130,000 to 150,000 clones, 80% seen once. Source material: peripheral blood. The receptors were gathered from a woman aged 45 to 65 with acute or convalescent COVID-19.

The chain combines TRBV5-1 with TRBJ2-5; maybe TRBD2 (6 bases). Germline V gives CDR1 SGHRS, CDR2 YFSETQ. The CDR3 sequence is 14 residues long. V gave up 4 bases and J gave up 2 bases, with 12 bases separating them. CDR3 protein: CASSRETKQETQYF. The CDR3 DNA is TGCGCCAGCAGCCGGGAGACTAAACAAGAGACCCAGTACTTC.

V gene TRBV7-2 combines with J gene TRBJ1-5; no firm D call. This CDR3 has 13 residues. Germline CDR1 and CDR2: SGHTA and FQGNSA. V was clipped by 1 base and J by 7 bases, with 8 bases between them. The chain's CDR3 is CASSLDQEQPQHF. CDR3 sequence (DNA): TGTGCCAGCAGCTTAGATCAGGAACAGCCCCAGCATTTT.

This sequence joins TRBV18 and TRBJ1-1; D gene uncertain. V lost 1 base, J lost 3 bases, and 12 bases lay in between. The V gene's germline CDR1 is KGHSH and CDR2 LQKENI. This CDR3 comprises 15 residues. The CDR3 sequence: CASSPLEVGDTEAFF. In DNA, the CDR3 is TGTGCCAGCTCACCACTGGAGGTTGGGGACACTGAAGCTTTCTTT.

This chain connects TRBV7-3 to TRBJ2-1, with 9 bases that match TRBD1. CDR3 length: 16 amino acids. Trimming removed 1 base from V and 4 bases from J; junction bases left unmatched: 5. Germline lookup yields CDR1 SGHTA and CDR2 FQGTGA. CDR3 nucleotide sequence: TGTGCCAGCAGCTTAATGGGACAGGGAACTTACAATGAGCAGTTCTTC. Translating gives CASSLMGQGTYNEQFF. Variable domain in full (rest from reference TRBV7-3 and TRBJ2-1): GAGVSQTPSNKVTEKGKYVELRCDPISGHTALYWYRQSLGQGPEFLIYFQGTGAADDSGLPNDRFFAVRPEGSVSTLKIQRTERGDSAVYLCASSLMGQGTYNEQFFGPGTRLTVL.

In its sample, this clone was seen once. The chain combines TRBV2 with TRBJ1-6; D remains unclear. The CDR3 length is 15 residues. The V end was cut by 3 bases, the J end by 9 bases, with 15 bases between. Germline CDR1 and CDR2: SNHLY and FYNNEI. The CDR3 here is CASSDGPSRGSPLHF. CDR3 coding DNA: TGTGCCAGCAGTGATGGCCCCTCCCGGGGTTCACCCCTCCACTTT.

The chain uses TRBV19 and TRBJ1-2; the D is unclear. The V gene lost 4 bases and the J gene lost 5 bases, with 8 bases spanning the gap. This CDR3 has 12 amino acids. The germline V gene has CDR1 LNHDA and CDR2 SQIVND (reference sequence). The CDR3, as DNA: TGTGCCAGTAGTAAATTCGTATATGGCTACACCTTC. Translation: CASSKFVYGYTF.

The chain links TRBV7-2 to TRBJ2-3, with TRBD1 matching over 7 bases. The CDR3 has 14 amino acids. The germline V gene has CDR1 SGHTA and CDR2 FQGNSA. Unmatched junction bases numbered 2, after V lost 5 bases and J lost 0 bases. The DNA of the CDR3 is TGTGCCAGCAGCATACAGGGGAGCACAGATACGCAGTATTTT. Protein product: CASSIQGSTDTQYF.

This clone was counted only a few times. The chain links TRBV6-6 to TRBJ1-6, with 7 bases fitting TRBD1. Germline CDR1 MNHNY, CDR2 SVGAGI (reference sequence). This CDR3 has 16 residues. J gave up 7 bases and V 6 bases, and 12 bases lay outside the gene matches. This CDR3 is CASRSDRAGRNSPLHF. The CDR3 nucleotides read TGTGCCAGCAGATCTGACAGGGCCGGACGGAATTCACCCCTCCACTTT.

This clone showed up just a few times. The V and J genes are TRBV6-1 and TRBJ1-2; a weak D match, TRBD1 (6 bases). V lost 3 bases and J lost 5, with 22 bases in between. Germline loops: CDR1 MNHNS, CDR2 SASEGT. The CDR3 extends over 17 amino acids. In DNA form, the CDR3 reads TGTGCCAGCAGTGAGGCACAGGGTAGGACCACTCGGTATGGCTACACCTTC. Residues: CASSEAQGRTTRYGYTF.

The chain joins TRBV10-3 to TRBJ1-5, with D maybe TRBD1 (5 bases). Trimming removed 3 bases at V and 6 bases at J, with 9 bases between. The germline gives CDR1 ENHRY, CDR2 SYGVKD. CDR3 length: 13 residues. CDR3 amino acids: CAISDRDGQPQHF. For the CDR3, the DNA is TGTGCCATCAGTGACAGGGATGGTCAGCCCCAGCATTTT.